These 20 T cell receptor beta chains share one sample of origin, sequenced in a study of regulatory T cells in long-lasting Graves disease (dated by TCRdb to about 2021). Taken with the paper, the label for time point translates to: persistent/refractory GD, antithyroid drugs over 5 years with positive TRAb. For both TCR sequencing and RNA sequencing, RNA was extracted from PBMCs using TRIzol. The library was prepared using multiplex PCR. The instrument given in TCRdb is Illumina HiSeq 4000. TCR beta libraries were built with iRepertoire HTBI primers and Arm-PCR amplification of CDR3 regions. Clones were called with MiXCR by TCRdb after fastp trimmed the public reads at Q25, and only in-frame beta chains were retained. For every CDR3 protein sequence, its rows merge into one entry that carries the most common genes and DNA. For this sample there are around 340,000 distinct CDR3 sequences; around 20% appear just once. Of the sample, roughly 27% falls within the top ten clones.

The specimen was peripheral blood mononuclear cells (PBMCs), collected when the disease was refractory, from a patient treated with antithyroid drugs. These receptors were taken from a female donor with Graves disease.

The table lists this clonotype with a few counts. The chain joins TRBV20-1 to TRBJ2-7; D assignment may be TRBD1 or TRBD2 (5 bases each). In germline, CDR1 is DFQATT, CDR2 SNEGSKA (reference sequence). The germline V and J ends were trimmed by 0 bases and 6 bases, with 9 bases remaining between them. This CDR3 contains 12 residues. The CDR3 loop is CSARDLGTEQYF. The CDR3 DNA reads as TGCAGTGCTAGAGACTTGGGGACCGAGCAGTACTTC.

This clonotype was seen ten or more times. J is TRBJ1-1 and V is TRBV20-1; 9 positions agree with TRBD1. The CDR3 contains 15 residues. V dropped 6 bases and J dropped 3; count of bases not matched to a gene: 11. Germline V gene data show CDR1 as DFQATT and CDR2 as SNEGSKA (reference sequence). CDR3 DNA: TGCAGTGCCACGATCCGGGACAGGGCGGACACTGAAGCTTTCTTT. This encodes CSATIRDRADTEAFF.

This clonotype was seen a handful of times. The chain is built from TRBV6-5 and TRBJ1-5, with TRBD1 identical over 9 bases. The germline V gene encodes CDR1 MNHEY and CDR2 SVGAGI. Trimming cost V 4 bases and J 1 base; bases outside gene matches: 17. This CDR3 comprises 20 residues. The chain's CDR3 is CASSFVQGDRVFRSNQPQHF. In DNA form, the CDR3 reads TGTGCCAGCAGTTTTGTCCAGGGGGACAGGGTTTTCCGCAGCAATCAGCCCCAGCATTTT.

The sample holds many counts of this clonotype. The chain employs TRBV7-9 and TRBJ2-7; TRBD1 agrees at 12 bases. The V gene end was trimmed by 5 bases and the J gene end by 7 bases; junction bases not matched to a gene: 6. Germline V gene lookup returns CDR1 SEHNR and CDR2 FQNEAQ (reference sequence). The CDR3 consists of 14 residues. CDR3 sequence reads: CASSRGQGAEEQYF. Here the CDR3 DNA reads TGTGCCAGCAGCCGGGGACAGGGGGCAGAAGAGCAGTACTTC.

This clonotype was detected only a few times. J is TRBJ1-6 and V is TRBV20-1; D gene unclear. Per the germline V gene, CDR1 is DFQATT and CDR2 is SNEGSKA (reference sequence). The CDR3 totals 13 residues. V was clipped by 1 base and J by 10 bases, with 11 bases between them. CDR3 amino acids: CSARADPKSPLHF. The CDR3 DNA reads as TGCAGTGCTAGAGCCGACCCGAAATCACCCCTCCACTTT.

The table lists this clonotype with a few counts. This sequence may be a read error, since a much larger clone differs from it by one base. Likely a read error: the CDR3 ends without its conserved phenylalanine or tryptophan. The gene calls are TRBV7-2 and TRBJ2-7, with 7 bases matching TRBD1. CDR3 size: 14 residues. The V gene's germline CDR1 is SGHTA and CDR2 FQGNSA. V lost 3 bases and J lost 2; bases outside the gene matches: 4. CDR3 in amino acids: CASSFRQGPYEQYS. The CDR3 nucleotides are TGTGCCAGCAGCTTCAGACAGGGACCCTACGAGCAGTACTCC.

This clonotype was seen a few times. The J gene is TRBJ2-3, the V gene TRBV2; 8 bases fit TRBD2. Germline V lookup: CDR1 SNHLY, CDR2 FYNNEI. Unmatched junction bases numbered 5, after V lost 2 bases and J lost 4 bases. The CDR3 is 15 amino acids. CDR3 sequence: CASSENSGMSDTQYF. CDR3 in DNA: TGTGCCAGCAGTGAAAATAGCGGGATGTCAGATACGCAGTATTTT.

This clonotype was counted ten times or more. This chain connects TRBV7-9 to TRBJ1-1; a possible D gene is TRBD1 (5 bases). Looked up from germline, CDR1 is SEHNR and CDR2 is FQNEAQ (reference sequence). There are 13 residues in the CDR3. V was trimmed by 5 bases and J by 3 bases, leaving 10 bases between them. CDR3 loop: CASSIGTYTEAFF. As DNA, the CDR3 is TGTGCCAGCAGCATAGGGACGTACACTGAAGCTTTCTTT.

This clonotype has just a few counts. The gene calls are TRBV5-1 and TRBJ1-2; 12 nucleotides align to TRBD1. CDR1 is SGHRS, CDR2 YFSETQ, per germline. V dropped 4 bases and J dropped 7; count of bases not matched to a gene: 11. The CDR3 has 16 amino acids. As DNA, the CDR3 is TGCGCCAGCAGCAAGCCGGGACAGGGGGCGCATCGTGGCTACACCTTC. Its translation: CASSKPGQGAHRGYTF.

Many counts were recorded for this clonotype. The CDR3 sequence is CASRRVFTYEQYF. The CDR3 DNA reads as TGTGCCAGCAGGAGGGTCTTCACCTACGAGCAGTACTTC. V usage is TRBV11-2 and J usage is TRBJ2-7, with D possibly matching TRBD2 (5 bases). V lost 6 bases and J lost 2, with 11 bases in between. The CDR3 is made up of 13 amino acids. Per the germline V gene, CDR1 is SGHAT and CDR2 is FQNNGV. The whole variable domain, remainder taken from reference TRBV11-2 and TRBJ2-7, is EAGVAQSPRYKIIEKRQSVAFWCNPISGHATLYWYQQILGQGPKLLIQFQNNGVVDDSQLPKDRFSAERLKGVDSTLKIQPAKLEDSAVYLCASRRVFTYEQYFGPGTRLTVT.

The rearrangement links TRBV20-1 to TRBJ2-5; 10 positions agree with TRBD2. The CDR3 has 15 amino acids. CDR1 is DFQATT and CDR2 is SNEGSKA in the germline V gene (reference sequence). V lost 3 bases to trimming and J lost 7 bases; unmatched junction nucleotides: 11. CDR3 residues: CSASGTGTSVGTQYF. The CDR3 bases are TGCAGTGCTAGTGGAACCGGGACTAGCGTCGGGACCCAGTACTTC.

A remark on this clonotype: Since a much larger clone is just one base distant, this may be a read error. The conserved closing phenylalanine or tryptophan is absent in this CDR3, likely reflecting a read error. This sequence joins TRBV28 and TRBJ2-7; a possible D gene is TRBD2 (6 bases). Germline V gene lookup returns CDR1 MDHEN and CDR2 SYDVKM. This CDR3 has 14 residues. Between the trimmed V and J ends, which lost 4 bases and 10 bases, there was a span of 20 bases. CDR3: CASSSPASAYPQYS. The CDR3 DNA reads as TGTGCCAGCAGTTCCCCAGCTAGCGCGTACCCCCAGTACTCC.

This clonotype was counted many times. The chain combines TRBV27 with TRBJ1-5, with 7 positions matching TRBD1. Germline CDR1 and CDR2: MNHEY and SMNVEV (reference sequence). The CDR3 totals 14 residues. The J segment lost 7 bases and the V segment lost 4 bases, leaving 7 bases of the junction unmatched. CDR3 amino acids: CASSSLGGRQPQHF. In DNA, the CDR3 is TGTGCCAGCAGTTCTCTAGGGGGCCGGCAGCCCCAGCATTTT.

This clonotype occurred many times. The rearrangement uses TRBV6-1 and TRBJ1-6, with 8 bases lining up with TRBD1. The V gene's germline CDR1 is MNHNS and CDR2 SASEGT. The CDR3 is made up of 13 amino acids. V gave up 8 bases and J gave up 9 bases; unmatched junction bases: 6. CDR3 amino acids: CASSTGGSSPLHF. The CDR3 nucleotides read TGTGCCAGCTCAACAGGGGGGAGTTCACCCCTCCACTTT.

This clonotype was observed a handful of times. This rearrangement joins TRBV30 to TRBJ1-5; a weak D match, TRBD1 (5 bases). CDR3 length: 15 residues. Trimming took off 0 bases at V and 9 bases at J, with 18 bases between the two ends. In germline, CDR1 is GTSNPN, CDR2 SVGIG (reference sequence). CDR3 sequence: CAWSVKMGRVAPQHF. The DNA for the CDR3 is TGTGCCTGGAGTGTAAAGATGGGGCGAGTGGCGCCCCAGCATTTT.

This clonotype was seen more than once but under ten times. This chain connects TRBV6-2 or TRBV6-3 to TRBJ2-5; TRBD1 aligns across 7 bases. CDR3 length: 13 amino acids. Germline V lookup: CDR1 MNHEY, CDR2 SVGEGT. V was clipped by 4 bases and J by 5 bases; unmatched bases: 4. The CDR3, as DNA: TGTGCCAGCAGTTTTAGGGGGCTGGAGACCCAGTACTTC. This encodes CASSFRGLETQYF.

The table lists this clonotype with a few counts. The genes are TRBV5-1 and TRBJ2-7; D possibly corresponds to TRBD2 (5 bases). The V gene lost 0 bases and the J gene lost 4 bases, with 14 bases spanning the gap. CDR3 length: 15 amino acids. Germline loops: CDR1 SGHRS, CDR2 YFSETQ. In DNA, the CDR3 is TGCGCCAGCAGCTTGGTCGGGCGGTCGGGATACGAGCAGTACTTC. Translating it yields CASSLVGRSGYEQYF.

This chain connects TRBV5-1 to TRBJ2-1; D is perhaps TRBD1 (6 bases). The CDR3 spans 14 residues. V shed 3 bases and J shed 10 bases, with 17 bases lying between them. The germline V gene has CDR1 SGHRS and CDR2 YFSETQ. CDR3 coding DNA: TGCGCCAGCAGCTCCGGGACAAAGATGCGAGAGCAGTTCTTC. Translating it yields CASSSGTKMREQFF.

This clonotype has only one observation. CDR3 nucleotide sequence: TGCAGCGATAAGCGGACTAGCGGGAGCGATGAGCAGTTCTTC. This gives the protein CSDKRTSGSDEQFF. The chain is built from TRBV29-1 and TRBJ2-1, with 13 positions matching TRBD2. Per germline, CDR1 SQVTM and CDR2 ANQGSEA. The J segment lost 8 bases and the V segment lost 7 bases, leaving 8 bases of the junction unmatched. The length of the CDR3 is 14 residues.

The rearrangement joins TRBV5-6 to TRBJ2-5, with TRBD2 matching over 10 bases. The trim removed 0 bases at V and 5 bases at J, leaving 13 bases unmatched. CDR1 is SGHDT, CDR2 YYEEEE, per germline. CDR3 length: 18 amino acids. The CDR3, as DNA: TGTGCCAGCAGCTTGGGGCTAGCGGGAGTGGGATTCATGGAGACCCAGTACTTC. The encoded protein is CASSLGLAGVGFMETQYF.